What follows are 23 T cell receptor beta chains derived from one specimen sequenced in a study of brain T cells in children with intractable seizures. The time point denotes: blood from clinic visit 5 months post-surgery; TSC patient then seizure free. Data came from immunoSEQ multiplex PCR; TCRdb stores just in-frame clones and leaves some out. The repertoire has under 400,000 clones, about 94% of them found once; the top ten carry around 6%. Sequencing was performed on peripheral blood, taken roughly 5 months after surgery. Receptors originate from a boy under two years old with tuberous sclerosis and intractable seizures.

This chain uses TRBV7-8 with TRBJ2-1; TRBD1 is a possible D gene (6 bases). Germline assignment: CDR1 SGHVS and CDR2 FQNEAQ. V was clipped by 1 base and J by 6 bases, with 10 bases between them. This CDR3 is built from 14 residues. CDR3 region: CASSLDTRGNEQFF. The CDR3 nucleotides are TGTGCCAGCAGCTTAGATACCAGGGGCAATGAGCAGTTCTTC.

The CDR3 reads CASSVVGSGDTDTQYF. In DNA, the CDR3 is TGTGCCAGCAGCGTAGTGGGTAGCGGGGACACAGATACGCAGTATTTT. The rearrangement joins TRBV9 to TRBJ2-3; 8 bases fit TRBD2. The length of the CDR3 is 16 residues. CDR1 is SGDLS, CDR2 YYNGEE, per germline. Trimming took 0 bases from V and 2 from J; bases not matched to a gene: 5.

CDR3 region: CASKSLLGPQAETQYF. The CDR3 nucleotides read TGTGCCAGCAAGAGTTTATTAGGACCCCAAGCAGAGACCCAGTACTTC. V gene TRBV27 combines with J gene TRBJ2-5, with D hard to call. V shed 7 bases and J shed 4 bases, with 22 bases lying between them. CDR3 size: 16 residues. Germline CDR1 MNHEY, CDR2 SMNVEV (reference sequence).

The gene calls are TRBV6-5 and TRBJ2-3, with D maybe TRBD1 (5 bases). The CDR3 has 16 amino acids. Germline V gives CDR1 MNHEY, CDR2 SVGAGI. Trimming left V 3 bases short and J 2 bases short, with 15 bases between. DNA of the CDR3: TGTGCCAGCAGTTATCTCGACAGCCTGTTCACAGATACGCAGTATTTT. Protein product: CASSYLDSLFTDTQYF.

J is TRBJ2-1 and V is TRBV6-5; no clear D gene. V lost 7 bases to trimming and J lost 7 bases, with 20 bases between them. Germline V gene data show CDR1 as MNHEY and CDR2 as SVGAGI. This CDR3 is 15 amino acids long. The CDR3 loop reads CASTKLPRGVNEQFF. The CDR3, as DNA: TGTGCCAGCACTAAACTACCGCGCGGCGTAAATGAGCAGTTCTTC.

In its sample, this clone was seen a few times. In nucleotides, the CDR3 is TGTGCCAGCAGTGATGAGTGGAATTCACCCCTCCACTTT. Residues: CASSDEWNSPLHF. This sequence joins TRBV2 and TRBJ1-6; D is uncertain. The CDR3 runs to 13 residues. Trimming left V 3 bases short and J 7 bases short, with 7 bases between. Germline V gives CDR1 SNHLY, CDR2 FYNNEI.

This sequence joins TRBV7-9 and TRBJ2-2; D unresolved. Germline CDR1 SEHNR, CDR2 FQNEAQ (reference sequence). The CDR3 consists of 11 residues. Trimming left V 6 bases short and J 5 bases short, with 4 bases between. DNA for the CDR3: TGTGCCAGCAGACTTACCGGGGAGCTGTTTTTT. Protein product: CASRLTGELFF.

The genes are TRBV9 and TRBJ2-5; 7 bases map to TRBD1. CDR3 length equals 16 residues. With 3 bases clipped from V and 3 bases from J, the junction kept 11 bases outside the gene matches. CDR1 is SGDLS, CDR2 YYNGEE, per germline. CDR3 nucleotide sequence: TGTGCCAGCAGCGGAACATACAGGGGTTTAGAAGAGACCCAGTACTTC. This sequence encodes CASSGTYRGLEETQYF.

This clone was seen just once. This chain links TRBV13 with TRBJ2-2; the D gene could be TRBD1 or TRBD2 (5 bases each). The CDR3 runs 15 residues. Germline lookup yields CDR1 PRHDT and CDR2 FYEKMQ (reference sequence). Trimming removed 5 bases at V and 6 bases at J, with 16 bases between. The CDR3 reads CASSAITGRSGELFF. The CDR3 nucleotides are TGTGCCAGCAGCGCAATTACGGGGCGGTCCGGGGAGCTGTTTTTT.

The chain recombines TRBV9 with TRBJ1-4; D possibly corresponds to TRBD1 (5 bases). CDR1 is SGDLS and CDR2 is YYNGEE in the germline V gene. The CDR3 length is 15 residues. Trimming stripped 4 bases from V and 5 bases from J, with 15 bases between. The CDR3 DNA reads as TGTGCCAGCAGCTCCACCCAGGGACCCAATGAAAAACTGTTTTTT. Residues: CASSSTQGPNEKLFF.

Concerning this clone itself: This sample also contains other DNA sequences that code for the same CDR3. The V gene is TRBV30, the J gene TRBJ1-1, with D hard to call. In germline, CDR1 is GTSNPN, CDR2 SVGIG (reference sequence). V was trimmed by 5 bases and J by 4 bases, leaving 8 bases between them. The CDR3 consists of 11 residues. For the CDR3, the DNA is TGTGCCTGGTCCGTCTTCACTGAAGCTTTCTTT. Protein sequence: CAWSVFTEAFF.

The chain uses TRBV15 and TRBJ2-7; TRBD1 matches at 7 bases. The CDR3 sequence is 15 residues long. The J segment lost 1 base and the V segment lost 1 base, leaving 4 bases of the junction unmatched. Germline V gives CDR1 LNHNV, CDR2 YYDKDF (reference sequence). CDR3 sequence reads: CATSRVLDRSYEQYF. In DNA form, the CDR3 reads TGTGCCACCAGCAGAGTTTTGGACAGGTCCTACGAGCAGTACTTC.

This chain uses TRBV9 with TRBJ2-1; 10 nucleotides match TRBD2. The V gene's germline CDR1 is SGDLS and CDR2 YYNGEE. V dropped 3 bases and J dropped 4; count of bases not matched to a gene: 4. The CDR3 runs to 15 residues. The CDR3 DNA reads as TGTGCCAGCAGCGAGACTAGCGGGTCGTACAATGAGCAGTTCTTC. It translates to CASSETSGSYNEQFF.

The rearrangement links TRBV7-9 to TRBJ2-2; D gene unclear. The CDR3 extends over 17 amino acids. Trimming shortened V by 0 bases and J by 3 bases, and 14 bases separated the two germline ends. Per germline, CDR1 SEHNR and CDR2 FQNEAQ (reference sequence). The CDR3 spells CASSLAMRHRDTGELFF. For the CDR3, the DNA is TGTGCCAGCAGCTTAGCCATGAGACACCGAGACACCGGGGAGCTGTTTTTT.

The rearrangement uses TRBV5-6 and TRBJ2-7; TRBD1 matches at 8 bases. With 5 bases clipped from V and 2 bases from J, the junction kept 6 bases outside the gene matches. From germline, CDR1 is SGHDT and CDR2 YYEEEE. CDR3 size: 14 residues. CDR3 in amino acids: CASRRAGGAYEQYF. In nucleotides, the CDR3 is TGTGCCAGCAGACGCGCAGGGGGCGCCTACGAGCAGTACTTC.

This chain joins TRBV30 and TRBJ2-3; TRBD2 matches 11 bases. The CDR3 covers 18 residues. The germline V gene encodes CDR1 GTSNPN and CDR2 SVGIG (reference sequence). With 1 base clipped from V and 1 base from J, the junction kept 10 bases outside the gene matches. The CDR3 reads CAWSGRSGRALGTDTQYF. The DNA of the CDR3 is TGTGCCTGGAGTGGGCGTAGCGGGAGGGCCTTAGGCACAGATACGCAGTATTTT. Full variable domain (outside the CDR3, taken from reference TRBV30 and TRBJ2-3): SQTIHQWPATLVQPVGSPLSLECTVEGTSNPNLYWYRQAAGRGLQLLFYSVGIGQISSEVPQNLSASRPQDRQFILSSKKLLLSDSGFYLCAWSGRSGRALGTDTQYFGPGTRLTVL.

The chain uses TRBV7-2 and TRBJ2-1; D gene ambiguous. CDR1 and CDR2 from the germline V gene are SGHTA and FQGNSA. The CDR3 covers 11 residues. V lost 3 bases, J lost 3 bases, and 0 bases lay in between. The CDR3 loop reads CASSFYNEQFF. CDR3 bases: TGTGCCAGCAGCTTCTACAATGAGCAGTTCTTC.

The genes are TRBV7-9 and TRBJ2-1; D remains unclear. The CDR3 loop spans 13 amino acids. Trimming took off 0 bases at V and 4 bases at J, with 4 bases between the two ends. Germline CDR1 reads SEHNR; CDR2 reads FQNEAQ (reference sequence). In DNA, the CDR3 is TGTGCCAGCAGCTTAGCGATTTACAATGAGCAGTTCTTC. The encoded protein is CASSLAIYNEQFF. Full variable domain (rest looked up from reference TRBV7-9 and TRBJ2-1): DTGVSQNPRHKITKRGQNVTFRCDPISEHNRLYWYRQTLGQGPEFLTYFQNEAQLEKSRLLSDRFSAERPKGSFSTLEIQRTEQGDSAMYLCASSLAIYNEQFFGPGTRLTVL.

In regard to this clone: This specimen includes other DNA sequences encoding the same CDR3. The rearrangement joins TRBV7-9 to TRBJ2-5; TRBD2 aligns across 7 bases. J lost 5 bases, V lost 3 bases, and 6 bases had no gene match. The length of the CDR3 is 14 residues. CDR1 is SEHNR and CDR2 is FQNEAQ in the germline V gene (reference sequence). CDR3 DNA: TGTGCCAGCAGCTTTGCGGGAGCAGGGGAGACCCAGTACTTC. Its translation: CASSFAGAGETQYF.

The chain joins TRBV6-1 to TRBJ1-4, with a weak D call TRBD1 (5 bases). Trimming left V 1 base short and J 0 bases short, with 12 bases between. The CDR3 runs 17 residues. Germline V gene sequence: CDR1 MNHNS, CDR2 SASEGT. CDR3 sequence: CASSEVEGWATNEKLFF. The CDR3 DNA is TGTGCCAGCAGTGAAGTAGAGGGGTGGGCAACTAATGAAAAACTGTTTTTT.

The CDR3 DNA is TGTGCCAGCAGCACCCGACAGGGGGCGCGCTTCCATGAGCAGTTCTTC. Amino acids: CASSTRQGARFHEQFF. This rearrangement joins TRBV21-1 to TRBJ2-1; TRBD1, the table's D call, lacks a check against the DNA. TRBV21-1 is marked as a pseudogene. This CDR3 has 16 residues.

This chain connects TRBV9 to TRBJ1-1; TRBD1 is a possible D gene (5 bases). This CDR3 spans 15 amino acids. V lost 0 bases and J lost 0, with 9 bases in between. Germline V gives CDR1 SGDLS, CDR2 YYNGEE. The CDR3 region is CASSVGDGLNTEAFF. CDR3 DNA: TGTGCCAGCAGCGTAGGGGACGGACTGAACACTGAAGCTTTCTTT.

The J gene is TRBJ1-2, the V gene TRBV6-2 or TRBV6-3, with D unclear. This CDR3 region has 14 residues. Germline assignment: CDR1 MNHEY and CDR2 SVGEGT. Trimming pared 2 bases from V and 2 bases from J, leaving 9 bases between. This chain's CDR3 is CASSYTDGNYGYTF. The CDR3 nucleotides read TGTGCCAGCAGTTACACAGACGGAAACTATGGCTACACCTTC.